The rows below give T cell receptor beta chains drawn from one sample of a study of CD8+CD57+ T cells in acquired aplastic anemia. One entry per CDR3 protein results from TCRdb running MiXCR on the reads. The sample consists of roughly 170,000 distinct CDR3 sequences, approximately 48% of them appearing once. Sequenced input: sorted CD4+, CD8+, or CD8+CD57+ T cells (not recorded which) from PBMCs. All receptors derive from a human donor with aplastic anemia. CDR3s include the opening cysteine and the closing phenylalanine or tryptophan. D genes are given only for firm matches. Size values are once, few and many counts, or a class for expanded clones, and some rows have none.

d_gene | abundance | j_gene | v_gene | CDR3aa | CDR3nt
TRBD1 | NA | TRBJ1-5 | TRBV2 | CATGNLVSNQPQHF | TGTGCGACAGGGAACCTCGTGAGCAATCAGCCCCAGCATTTT
NA | NA | TRBJ1-1 | TRBV10-3 | CAIRDTPNTEAFF | TGTGCCATCAGGGACACCCCGAACACTGAAGCTTTCTTT
NA | NA | TRBJ2-3 | TRBV10-3 | CAIRSDKGSTDTQYF | TGTGCCATCAGATCCGACAAAGGTTCGACAGATACGCAGTATTTT
TRBD2 | NA | TRBJ2-3 | TRBV20-1 | CSARRGLAVTDTQYF | TGCAGTGCTAGGAGAGGACTAGCGGTTACAGATACGCAGTATTTT
TRBD1 | NA | TRBJ1-2 | TRBV20-1 | CSARDVGQGVYGYTF | TGCAGTGCTAGAGATGTCGGACAGGGGGTCTATGGCTACACCTTC
TRBD1 | many | TRBJ1-6 | TRBV19 | CASSATGRGGSRGNSPLHF | TGTGCCAGTAGTGCAACGGGGCGAGGGGGCAGCCGAGGAAATTCACCCCTCCACTTT
TRBD1 | NA | TRBJ2-1 | TRBV19 | CASRRDRFDEQFF | TGTGCCAGTAGAAGGGACAGGTTCGATGAGCAGTTCTTC
NA | NA | TRBJ2-1 | TRBV10-3 | CASSHTGTGYNEQFF | TGTGCCAGCAGTCACACCGGGACTGGATACAATGAGCAGTTCTTC
NA | many | TRBJ2-1 | TRBV20-1 | CSARPLAVEQFF | TGCAGTGCTAGGCCCCTAGCTGTGGAGCAGTTCTTC
NA | many | TRBJ2-7 | TRBV18 | CASSPRGSEQYF | TGTGCCAGCTCACCGAGAGGGTCCGAGCAGTACTTC
TRBD2 | once | TRBJ2-7 | TRBV10-3 | CASTPGGAGAHEQYF | TGTGCCAGCACCCCCGGGGGAGCGGGAGCTCACGAGCAGTACTTC
TRBD2 | once | TRBJ2-7 | TRBV19 | CASSAYGGSGTSGLYPYEQYF | TGTGCCAGTAGTGCTTATGGAGGATCGGGGACTAGCGGACTATACCCCTACGAGCAGTACTTC
NA | few | TRBJ2-1 | TRBV29-1 | CSVGDTLEQFF | TGCAGCGTCGGTGACACGCTCGAGCAGTTCTTC
TRBD1 | few | TRBJ2-7 | TRBV29-1 | CSVAGQGGLEQYF | TGCAGCGTAGCGGGACAGGGAGGCCTCGAGCAGTACTTC
TRBD2 | once | TRBJ2-1 | TRBV10-3 | CASRNRLAPRAESSYNEQFF | TGTGCCAGCAGAAACCGACTAGCCCCCCGCGCCGAAAGCTCCTACAATGAGCAGTTCTTC
TRBD1 | NA | TRBJ1-1 | TRBV6-1 | CASSTNSGTGGAAEAFF | TGTGCCAGCAGTACTAATTCTGGGACAGGGGGCGCGGCTGAAGCTTTCTTT
TRBD1 | many | TRBJ1-6 | TRBV28 | CASRTTGVGSNSPLHF | TGTGCCAGCAGAACTACAGGGGTAGGTTCTAATTCACCCCTCCACTTT
NA | NA | TRBJ1-2 | TRBV24-1 | CATSDPTVPNYGYTF | TGTGCCACCAGTGATCCGACAGTACCTAACTATGGCTACACCTTC
TRBD1 | NA | TRBJ2-3 | TRBV20-1 | CSARQGTGASTDTQYF | TGCAGTGCTAGACAGGGGACAGGGGCTAGCACAGATACGCAGTATTTT
NA | many | TRBJ2-5 | TRBV3-1 | CASSQDVGGAETQYF | TGTGCCAGCAGCCAAGATGTAGGGGGAGCGGAGACCCAGTACTTC
NA | NA | TRBJ2-2 | TRBV12-3/TRBV12-4 | CASGANTGELFF | TGTGCCAGCGGAGCTAACACCGGGGAGCTGTTTTTT
TRBD1 | NA | TRBJ2-7 | TRBV2 | CATKYRGSYEQYF | TGTGCCACCAAGTACAGGGGTTCCTACGAGCAGTACTTC
TRBD1 | many | TRBJ2-3 | TRBV19 | CASSMQGASTDTQYF | TGTGCCAGTAGTATGCAGGGGGCTAGCACAGATACGCAGTATTTT